The 5 T cell receptor beta chains in this list originate from one sample, sequenced in a study of neurological immune-mediated disorders. TCRdb ran MiXCR on the 5' RACE reads and lists one entry per CDR3 protein. This sample has 20,000 or so distinct CDR3 sequences; roughly 15% occur once, and the top ten carry over 12%. Sequencing was performed on PBMCs. These receptors were taken from a female donor with HTLV-1-associated myelopathy (HAM/TSP).

In this sample, this clonotype turned up many times. The genes are TRBV7-6 and TRBJ1-5, with a tentative D call TRBD1 (5 bases). The V end lost 5 bases, the J end lost 2 bases, and 16 bases lay between the germline ends. Germline V gene lookup returns CDR1 SGHVS and CDR2 FNYEAQ. The length of the CDR3 is 16 residues. CDR3 coding DNA: TGTGCCAGCAGCCCAAGATCCAGGGTTGGCAATCAGCCCCAGCATTTT. Amino acid sequence: CASSPRSRVGNQPQHF. The full variable domain, its missing parts supplied by reference TRBV7-6 and TRBJ1-5, is GAGVSQSPRYKVTKRGQDVALRCDPISGHVSLYWYRQALGQGPEFLTYFNYEAQQDKSGLPNDRFSAERPEGSISTLTIQRTEQRDSAMYRCASSPRSRVGNQPQHFGDGTRLSIL.

This clonotype showed up many times. V is TRBV5-1 and J is TRBJ1-6, with a possible D match to TRBD1 (6 bases). Looked up from germline, CDR1 is SGHRS and CDR2 is YFSETQ. This CDR3 is built from 13 residues. Trimming removed 4 bases from V and 10 bases from J, with 12 bases in between. The CDR3 DNA reads TGCGCCAGCAGCGACAACAGGGAATCACCCCTCCACTTT. Translated: CASSDNRESPLHF.

This clonotype was seen more than once but under ten times. This chain connects TRBV20-1 to TRBJ2-5; unclear D gene. Germline CDR1 is DFQATT and CDR2 is SNEGSKA (reference sequence). Trimming pared 0 bases from V and 2 bases from J, leaving 10 bases between. The CDR3 totals 14 residues. DNA of the CDR3: TGCAGTGCTAGAGATTCTTCCCCTCAAGAGACCCAGTACTTC. It codes for CSARDSSPQETQYF.

The rearrangement links TRBV29-1 to TRBJ2-7, with TRBD1 matching 8 bases. There are 12 residues in the CDR3. Trimming took 4 bases from V and 4 from J; bases not matched to a gene: 3. In germline, CDR1 is SQVTM, CDR2 ANQGSEA. The CDR3 loop is CSVAGGRYEQYF. DNA for the CDR3: TGCAGCGTTGCAGGGGGCAGGTACGAGCAGTACTTC.

At least ten counts were recorded for this clonotype. The chain employs TRBV6-2 or TRBV6-3 and TRBJ2-3; 11 positions agree with TRBD2. The V and J ends lost 0 bases and 0 bases, in that order; junction bases with no gene match: 8. This CDR3 has 19 amino acids. CDR1 is MNHEY and CDR2 is SVGEGT in the germline V gene. CDR3 sequence: CASSYSGTSGGDSTDTQYF. CDR3 nucleotide sequence: TGTGCCAGCAGTTACTCCGGGACTAGCGGTGGGGACAGCACAGATACGCAGTATTTT.